This T cell receptor (beta chain) is from a study of a mutant IDH1 vaccine in newly diagnosed glioma. Across the study: Administration of eight vaccinations to patients took place in weeks 1, 3, 5, 7, 11, 15, 19, 23. Study observations and caveats: Pseudoprogression apparently tracked independently of changes in top peripheral T cell clonotypes.

Profiled with immunoSEQ multiplex PCR; TCRdb holds only in-frame clones, not every one. The table has tens of thousands of clones, over 70% seen once. Germline values: CDR1 PRHDT, CDR2 FYEKMQ (reference sequence). This CDR3 region has 14 residues. V dropped 5 bases and J dropped 5 bases, with 16 bases sitting between them. The time point: week 23, last vaccination. The vaccine gave 300 ug of a 20-mer mutant IDH1 peptide subcutaneously per dose. In regard to this clone: Antigen unknown.

The chain links TRBV13 to TRBJ2-7, with D perhaps matching TRBD1 (6 bases). The clonotype was recovered from a middle-aged woman with glioma. Some clones in this sample may be carry-over from other donors' samples. Material: PBMCs, obtained from a glioma patient whose treatment included an IDH1 peptide vaccine. CDR3 DNA: TGTGCCAGCAGCCCAACCCTGACAGGTAACGAGCAGTACTTC. Translating gives CASSPTLTGNEQYF.